The T cell receptor (beta chain) described here comes from a study of blood T cell repertoires in COVID-19. At the level of the study: Sites across the United States, Italy and Spain contributed samples from acute and convalescent COVID-19. PBMCs, B-cell-depleted T cells, or T cells provided the cDNA or gDNA that made up the material.

In the original workflow: Amplification of reference gene primers was used by the study to estimate nucleated cell counts. TCRdb keeps only in-frame clones here, not all; method: immunoSEQ multiplex PCR. V, J and clone size were drawn from that table, and D and trimming were deduced from the DNA. The data contain about 68,000 clones, 80% of them singletons. Germline V gene data show CDR1 as SQVTM and CDR2 as ANQGSEA. This CDR3 spans 16 amino acids. V lost 5 bases to trimming and J lost 4 bases, with 20 bases between them. The origin of this receptor is a human donor in a cohort sampled during active COVID-19. The J gene is TRBJ2-2, the V gene TRBV29-1; D perhaps matches TRBD1 (5 bases). The specimen sequenced was peripheral blood. The DNA for the CDR3 is TGCAGCGTTCCTGCTATAGGCAGGGTAGGCACCGGGGAGCTGTTTTTT. Protein: CSVPAIGRVGTGELFF.